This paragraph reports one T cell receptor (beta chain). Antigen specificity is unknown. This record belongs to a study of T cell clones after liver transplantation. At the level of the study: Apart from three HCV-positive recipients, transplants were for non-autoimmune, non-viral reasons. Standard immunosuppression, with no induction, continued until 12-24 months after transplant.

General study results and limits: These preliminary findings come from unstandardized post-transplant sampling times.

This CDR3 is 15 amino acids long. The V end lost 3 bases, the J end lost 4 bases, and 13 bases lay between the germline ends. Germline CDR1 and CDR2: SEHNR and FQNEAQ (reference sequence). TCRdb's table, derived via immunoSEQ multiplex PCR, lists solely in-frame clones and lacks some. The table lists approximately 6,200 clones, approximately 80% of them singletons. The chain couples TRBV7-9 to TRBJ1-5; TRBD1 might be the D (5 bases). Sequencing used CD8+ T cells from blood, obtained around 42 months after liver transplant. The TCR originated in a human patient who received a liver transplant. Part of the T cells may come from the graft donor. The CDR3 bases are TGTGCCAGCAGCTTTGGGGCAGGGACTAATCAGCCCCAGCATTTT. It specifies CASSFGAGTNQPQHF.